This entry concerns a single TCR beta chain. The target antigen is unknown. Other DNA sequences in this sample translate to the same CDR3. This record belongs to a study of cytomegalovirus exposure and HLA in healthy donors. Study overall: Drawn from HLA-typed donors, some 80 million unique TCRs were held in an early data release.

The PCR contained 60 Vbeta and 13 Jbeta primers. Generated by immunoSEQ multiplex PCR, the TCRdb table keeps only in-frame clones and is missing some. The data show about 98,000 clones, with around 72% seen just once and 9.5% to 12% held by the top ten. General study findings and limits: Prediction of most subjects' HLA-A and HLA-B alleles by TCR beta sequences was reportedly accurate. In vitro experiments confirmed that a few CMV-associated chains were specific for CMV antigens.

Input material: PBMCs. This sequence originates from a man younger than 35 in good health and CMV-seropositive.

In nucleotides, the CDR3 is TGCGCCAGCAGCTTGGCCGGGACAGCTAACTATGGCTACACCTTC. As protein: CASSLAGTANYGYTF. This chain links TRBV5-1 with TRBJ1-2; the match to TRBD1 covers 7 bases. V dropped 0 bases and J dropped 0; count of bases not matched to a gene: 2. This CDR3 contains 15 residues. The germline gives CDR1 SGHRS, CDR2 YFSETQ.